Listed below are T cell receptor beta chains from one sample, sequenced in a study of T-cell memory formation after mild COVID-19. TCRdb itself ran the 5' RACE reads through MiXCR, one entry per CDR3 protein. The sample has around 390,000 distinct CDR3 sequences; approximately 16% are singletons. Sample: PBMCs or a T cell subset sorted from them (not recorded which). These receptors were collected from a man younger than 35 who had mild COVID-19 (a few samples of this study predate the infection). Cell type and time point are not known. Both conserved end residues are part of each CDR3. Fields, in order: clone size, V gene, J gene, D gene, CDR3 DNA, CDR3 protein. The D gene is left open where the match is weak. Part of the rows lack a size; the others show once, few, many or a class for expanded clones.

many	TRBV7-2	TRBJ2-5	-	TGTGCCAGCAGCTTCAGGCAGGGGCTCACCCAAGAGACCCAGTACTTC	CASSFRQGLTQETQYF
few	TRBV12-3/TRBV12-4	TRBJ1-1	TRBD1	TGTGCCAGCTCCCGGGACAGGCGGCGCGCTGAAGCTTTCTTT	CASSRDRRRAEAFF
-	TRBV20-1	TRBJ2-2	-	TGCAGTGCCCGCGACAGAGTATCGAACACCGGGGAGCTGTTTTTT	CSARDRVSNTGELFF
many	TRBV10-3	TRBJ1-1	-	TGTGCCATCAGTGAATCACCGAACACTGAAGCTTTCTTT	CAISESPNTEAFF
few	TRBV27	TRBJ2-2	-	TGTGCCAGCAGCCGACAGGTGAACACCGGGGAGCTGTTTTTT	CASSRQVNTGELFF
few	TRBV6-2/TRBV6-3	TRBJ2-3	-	TGTGCCAGCAGTTACGCAGGTCGTACGCAGTATTTT	CASSYAGRTQYF
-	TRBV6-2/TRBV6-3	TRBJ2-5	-	TGTGCCAGCAGTTACTCGTCGAAGACCCAGTACTTC	CASSYSSKTQYF
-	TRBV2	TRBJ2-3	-	TGTGCCAGCAGGGATGGACAGTACACAGATACGCAGTATTTT	CASRDGQYTDTQYF
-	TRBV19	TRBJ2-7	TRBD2	TGTGCCAGCAGACTAGCGGGGACCTACGAGCAGTACTTC	CASRLAGTYEQYF
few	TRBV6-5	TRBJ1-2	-	TGTGCCAGCAGTTTCCTCGGGGGGAACGGCTATGGCTACACCTTC	CASSFLGGNGYGYTF
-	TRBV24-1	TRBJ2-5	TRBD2	TGTGCCACCAGTGATTTAACCCGGACTAGCGGGGGCCGGGAGACCCAGTACTTC	CATSDLTRTSGGRETQYF
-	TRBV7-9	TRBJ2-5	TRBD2	TGTGCCAGCGGGGGGACTAGCGGGGCTTTAGAGACCCAGTACTTC	CASGGTSGALETQYF
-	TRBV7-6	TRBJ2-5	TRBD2	TGTGCCAGCAGCTTAGGCGGGGGGGCCTCGGAGACCCAGTACTTC	CASSLGGGASETQYF
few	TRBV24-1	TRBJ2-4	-	TGTGCCACCAGTGATTTGGGGACACCGATAGGAGGAAACATTCAGTACTTC	CATSDLGTPIGGNIQYF
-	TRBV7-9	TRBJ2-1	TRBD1	TGTGCCAGCAGCTTCCCGGGACAGAGATTTAGCTCCTACAATGAGCAGTTCTTC	CASSFPGQRFSSYNEQFF
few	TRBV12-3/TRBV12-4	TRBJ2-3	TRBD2	TGTGCCAGCAGTTTTCGAAGTGTGACTAGCCCCACAGATACGCAGTATTTT	CASSFRSVTSPTDTQYF
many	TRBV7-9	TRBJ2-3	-	TGTGCCAGCAGCTCTGGGCATTTAATCACAGATACGCAGTATTTT	CASSSGHLITDTQYF
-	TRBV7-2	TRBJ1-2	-	TGTGCCAGCAGCTACGGACAGCGTAATTACGGCTACACCTTC	CASSYGQRNYGYTF
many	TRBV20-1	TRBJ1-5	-	TGCAGTGCTAGAGAGGGGCTAGCTCAGCCCCAGCATTTT	CSAREGLAQPQHF
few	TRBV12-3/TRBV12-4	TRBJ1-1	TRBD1	TGTGCCAGCAGAACAGGGGGGCCACGAGCTTTCTTT	CASRTGGPRAFF
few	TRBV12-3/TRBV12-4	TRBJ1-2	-	TGTGCCAGCGGAGGGCTGTGGCAGAATTATGGCTACACCTTC	CASGGLWQNYGYTF
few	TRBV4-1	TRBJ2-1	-	TGCGCCAGCAGCTTTACCTACCCCGGGACAGAGCAGTTCTTC	CASSFTYPGTEQFF
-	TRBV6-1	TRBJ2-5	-	TGTGCCAGCAGGGAACAGGAGACCCAAGAGACCCAGTACTTC	CASREQETQETQYF
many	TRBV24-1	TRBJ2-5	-	TGTGCCACCAGTGGGGGATCCGGAGAGACCCAGTACTTC	CATSGGSGETQYF
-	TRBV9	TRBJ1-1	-	TGTGCCAGCAGCGTAGGTTCAGCCTTCAACACTGAAGCTTTCTTT	CASSVGSAFNTEAFF
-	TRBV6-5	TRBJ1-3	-	TGTGCCAGCAGTTACGGGGCGGGGGCTGGAAACACCATATATTTT	CASSYGAGAGNTIYF